The clone carrying this T cell receptor beta chain was observed at least ten times. Its antigen is undetermined. The record originates from a study of neurological immune-mediated disorders. MiXCR was run by TCRdb on the 5' RACE reads, yielding one entry per CDR3 protein. The table lists under 45,000 distinct CDR3 sequences, over 9.5% of them singletons. Study conclusions and caveats: HTLV-1-associated myelopathy ranked highest for TCR clonal expansion and multiple sclerosis lowest, beneath healthy controls.

Deletions cut 6 bases from V and 10 bases from J, with 21 bases between. CDR3 length equals 15 residues. The rearrangement joins TRBV12-3 or TRBV12-4 to TRBJ1-4; the D gene is possibly TRBD1 (5 bases). The sample was PBMCs. This sequence originates from a female donor in good health. The CDR3 nucleotides are TGTGCCAGCAGAACGGAATCGGGGGGGGTCGGAAAACTGTTTTTT. It specifies CASRTESGGVGKLFF.